Below, one T cell receptor (beta chain) is given with its context. Its antigen is undetermined. Only in-frame clones appear in the TCRdb table, and some are missing; sequencing was by immunoSEQ multiplex PCR. The sample has about 240,000 clones; 86% are singletons. This record comes from a study of cytomegalovirus exposure and HLA in healthy donors. Study context: According to later analysis, the same platform produced the 100 to 150 validation and several hundred first-cohort repertoires.

Germline V gene lookup returns CDR1 SEHNR and CDR2 FQNEAQ (reference sequence). The ends were cut back, 1 base at V and 7 bases at J, with 22 bases in the middle. The CDR3 loop spans 17 amino acids. The study's findings and limits: Confirmation was obtained in vitro that three CMV-associated chains are specific for CMV antigens. The finding came from a later analysis; first-cohort TCR clusters tended to co-occur in the 130 or so validation repertoires.

The sequence derives from a woman younger than 45 in good health and CMV-seropositive. The sequenced sample was PBMCs. The V and J genes are TRBV7-9 and TRBJ1-2; D may be TRBD1 (6 bases). CDR3 sequence (DNA): TGTGCCAGCAGCTTAGATGCGAGACAGGCGCCGAACGTTGGCTACACCTTC. Its translation is CASSLDARQAPNVGYTF.